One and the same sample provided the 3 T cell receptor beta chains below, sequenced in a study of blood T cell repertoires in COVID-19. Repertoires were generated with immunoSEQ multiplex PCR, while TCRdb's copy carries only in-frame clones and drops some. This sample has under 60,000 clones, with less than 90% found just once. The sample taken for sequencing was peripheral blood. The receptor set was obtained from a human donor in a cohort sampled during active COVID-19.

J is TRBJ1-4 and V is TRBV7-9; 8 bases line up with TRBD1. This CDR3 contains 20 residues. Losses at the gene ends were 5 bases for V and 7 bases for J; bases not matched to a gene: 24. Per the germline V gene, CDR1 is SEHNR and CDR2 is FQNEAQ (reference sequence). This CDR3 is CASSTSPGQAASSGSEKLFF. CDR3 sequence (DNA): TGTGCCAGCAGCACATCTCCGGGACAGGCGGCCTCAAGTGGTAGTGAAAAACTGTTTTTT.

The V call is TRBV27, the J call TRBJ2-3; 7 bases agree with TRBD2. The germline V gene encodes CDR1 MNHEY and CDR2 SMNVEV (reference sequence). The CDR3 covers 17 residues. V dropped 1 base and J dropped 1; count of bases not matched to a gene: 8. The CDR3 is CASSLWSAGVRTDTQYF. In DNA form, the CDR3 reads TGTGCCAGCAGTTTATGGTCGGCGGGGGTCCGCACAGATACGCAGTATTTT.

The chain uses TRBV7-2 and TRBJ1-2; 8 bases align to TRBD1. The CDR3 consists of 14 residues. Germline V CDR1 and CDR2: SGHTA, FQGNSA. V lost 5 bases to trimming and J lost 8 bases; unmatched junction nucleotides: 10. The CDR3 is CASSLRDRKGGYTF. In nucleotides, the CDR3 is TGTGCCAGCAGCCTCCGGGACAGGAAAGGGGGCTACACCTTC.